What follows is one TCR beta chain and its context. Antigen unknown. Naivety among CD8 cells was defined by CD45RO negativity and positive CCR7 selection, thereby excluding terminally differentiated effector memory CD45RA+ cells. This CDR3 has 14 amino acids. Germline CDR1 is SNHLY and CDR2 is FYNNEI. Unmatched junction bases numbered 7, after V lost 7 bases and J lost 3 bases. This sample was taken from a study of shared clonotypes between healthy human individuals. The study, taken as a whole, reports: Read depth was anticipated to influence clonotype sharing among donors. Against clonotypes common to all four donors, non-shared ones had lower generation probabilities. The sharing of 4.5% to 6.5% of naive CD4 clonotypes was seen across a handful of donors.

Source study methods: Junction-only immunoSEQ sequences carried no quality scores, so filtering differed. The repertoire was sequenced with immunoSEQ multiplex PCR; TCRdb's copy has only in-frame clones and lacks some. Clone size and V and J calls were adopted from that table, with D and trimming inferred from the DNA. The data show about 2.1 million clones, approximately 92% seen once. The specimen sequenced was naive CD8+ T cells from PBMCs. The genes are TRBV2 and TRBJ2-5, with 8 nucleotides matching TRBD1. The receptor comes from a man aged 18-30 years in good health. Some clones in this sample may be carry-over from other donors' samples. The CDR3 is CASTDRGREETQYF. Written as DNA, the CDR3 is TGTGCCAGCACCGACAGGGGACGGGAAGAGACCCAGTACTTC.